The present T cell receptor (beta chain) was sequenced within a study of shared clonotypes between healthy human individuals. The repertoire was sequenced with immunoSEQ multiplex PCR; TCRdb's copy has only in-frame clones and lacks some. The table records about 2.3 million clones, approximately 93% of them present only once. General study points: Several donors had 4% to 5% of their naive CD4 clonotypes in common. Unshared clonotypes carried lower generation probabilities than those common to all four donors.

The CDR3 spans 15 residues. The junction had 4 bases not matched to a gene; V was cut back by 4 bases and J by 1 base. Germline lookup yields CDR1 SGHRS and CDR2 YFSETQ. As to this clone: What it binds is unknown.

The chain links TRBV5-1 to TRBJ2-5; 10 bases align to TRBD2. The receptor was derived from a man younger than 35 in good health. Some clones in this sample may be carry-over from other donors' samples. The material sequenced was naive CD4+ T cells from PBMCs. Specified subset: CD45RA+ positively selected. The CDR3 protein is CASSKLAGSQETQYF. As DNA, the CDR3 is TGCGCCAGCAGCAAACTAGCGGGGTCCCAAGAGACCCAGTACTTC.